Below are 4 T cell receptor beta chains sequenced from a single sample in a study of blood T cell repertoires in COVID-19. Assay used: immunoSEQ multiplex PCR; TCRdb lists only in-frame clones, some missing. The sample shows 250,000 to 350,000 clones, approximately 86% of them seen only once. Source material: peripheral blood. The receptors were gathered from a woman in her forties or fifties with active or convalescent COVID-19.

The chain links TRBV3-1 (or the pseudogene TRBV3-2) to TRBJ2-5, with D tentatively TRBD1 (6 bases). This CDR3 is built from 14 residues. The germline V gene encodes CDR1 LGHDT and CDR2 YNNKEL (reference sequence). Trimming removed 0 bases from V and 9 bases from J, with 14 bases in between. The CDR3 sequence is CASSQDSGWGPQYF. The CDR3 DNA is TGTGCCAGCAGCCAAGATTCGGGGTGGGGGCCCCAGTACTTC.

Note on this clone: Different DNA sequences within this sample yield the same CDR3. CDR3 residues: CASSFRNSPLHF. As DNA, the CDR3 is TGTGCCAGCAGTTTCCGGAATTCACCCCTCCACTTT. The chain carries TRBV27 and TRBJ1-6; D gene uncertain. The CDR3 consists of 12 residues. V lost 3 bases to trimming and J lost 7 bases, with 4 bases between them. In germline, CDR1 is MNHEY, CDR2 SMNVEV (reference sequence).

The CDR3 spells CASSNQDRGQETQYF. The DNA of the CDR3 is TGTGCCAGCAGCAACCAGGACAGGGGGCAAGAGACCCAGTACTTC. This sequence joins TRBV5-6 and TRBJ2-5; the match to TRBD1 covers 10 bases. The CDR3 is 15 residues long. From germline, CDR1 is SGHDT and CDR2 YYEEEE. With V trimmed by 4 bases and J by 2 bases, 5 bases remained unmatched.

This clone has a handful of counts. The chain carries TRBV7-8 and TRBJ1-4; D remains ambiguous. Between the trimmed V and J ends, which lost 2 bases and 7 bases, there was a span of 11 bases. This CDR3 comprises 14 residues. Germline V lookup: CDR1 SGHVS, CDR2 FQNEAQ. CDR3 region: CASSLWERGEKLFF. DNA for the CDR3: TGTGCCAGCAGCTTATGGGAACGGGGTGAAAAACTGTTTTTT.